Listed here are 20 T cell receptor beta chains from one sample, sequenced in a study of T cells in Graves' hyperthyroidism and ophthalmopathy. RNA transcripts yielded amplified TCR beta CDR3 regions. The HTBI primer set served for first-round RT-PCR of the TCR CDR3. TCRdb re-called the multiplex PCR reads with MiXCR, one entry per CDR3 protein. The table has about 250,000 distinct CDR3 sequences, over 20% seen once. Sequencing was done on a sample of blood. Source of these receptors: a woman aged 40 to 49 with Graves' ophthalmopathy.

This clonotype was observed a few times. The V call is TRBV30, the J call TRBJ1-5; 10 nucleotides align to TRBD1. The germline V gene encodes CDR1 GTSNPN and CDR2 SVGIG (reference sequence). V was pared by 0 bases and J by 7 bases, with 3 bases of the junction left unmatched. The CDR3 sequence is 14 residues long. The CDR3 is CAWSVGTGDQPQHF. Here the CDR3 DNA reads TGTGCCTGGAGTGTAGGGACAGGGGACCAGCCCCAGCATTTT. Based on the CDR3 plus reference TRBV30 and TRBJ1-5, the full variable domain is SQTIHQWPATLVQPVGSPLSLECTVEGTSNPNLYWYRQAAGRGLQLLFYSVGIGQISSEVPQNLSASRPQDRQFILSSKKLLLSDSGFYLCAWSVGTGDQPQHFGDGTRLSIL.

This clonotype showed up many times. The chain has TRBV28 and TRBJ2-4; D ambiguous. The CDR3 contains 16 residues. Trimming took off 3 bases at V and 1 base at J, with 13 bases between the two ends. Germline V gene sequence: CDR1 MDHEN, CDR2 SYDVKM. CDR3 sequence: CASSFAKVVAKNIQYF. CDR3 sequence (DNA): TGTGCCAGCAGTTTCGCAAAGGTCGTTGCCAAAAACATTCAGTACTTC. Filled out from reference TRBV28 and TRBJ2-4, the complete variable domain reads DVKVTQSSRYLVKRTGEKVFLECVQDMDHENMFWYRQDPGLGLRLIYFSYDVKMKEKGDIPEGYSVSREKKERFSLILESASTNQTSMYLCASSFAKVVAKNIQYFGAGTRLSVL.

This clonotype was seen many times. The chain carries TRBV5-5 and TRBJ2-2; 12 bases map to TRBD2. The CDR3 totals 16 residues. The V gene's germline CDR1 is SGHKS and CDR2 YYEKEE (reference sequence). Trimming removed 4 bases from V and 5 bases from J; junction bases left unmatched: 6. CDR3 bases: TGTGCCAGCAGCATGACTAGCGGGAGTCGTACCGGGGAGCTGTTTTTT. This codes for CASSMTSGSRTGELFF.

Concerning this clonotype itself: At one of its ends the junction is not consistent with the germline gene, which may arise from a read error. The CDR3 sequence is CASSYNVGAGGELSF. Written as DNA, the CDR3 is TGTGCCAGCAGTTACAACGTAGGGGCTGGCGGGGAGCTGTCTTTT. The chain employs TRBV6-5 and TRBJ2-2, with D perhaps TRBD2 (6 bases). CDR3 size: 15 residues. Germline V gene data show CDR1 as MNHEY and CDR2 as SVGAGI.

The table lists this clonotype with many counts. The chain is built from TRBV6-5 and TRBJ2-6; possibly TRBD1 for D (6 bases). CDR1 and CDR2 from the germline V gene are MNHEY and SVGAGI. The CDR3 spans 16 residues. Trimming pared 5 bases from V and 0 bases from J, leaving 11 bases between. CDR3 loop: CASSQGSGSGANVLTF. In DNA, the CDR3 is TGTGCCAGCAGTCAGGGGAGTGGCTCTGGGGCCAACGTCCTGACTTTC.

The J gene is TRBJ2-4, the V gene TRBV27; 13 nucleotides align to TRBD2. The CDR3 covers 18 residues. V lost 5 bases and J lost 4; bases outside the gene matches: 11. Germline CDR1 reads MNHEY; CDR2 reads SMNVEV (reference sequence). In DNA form, the CDR3 reads TGTGCCAGCAGTCCGGAAGGGACTAGCGGGATGGGTAAAAACATTCAGTACTTC. This gives the protein CASSPEGTSGMGKNIQYF.

The J gene is TRBJ2-3, the V gene TRBV11-2; D gene unclear. The CDR3 is made up of 14 amino acids. Looked up from germline, CDR1 is SGHAT and CDR2 is FQNNGV. With 1 base removed from V and 2 bases from J, the gap between germline ends came to 7 bases. The DNA of the CDR3 is TGTGCCAGCAGCTTAGGGCGCCTCACAGATACGCAGTATTTT. The encoded protein is CASSLGRLTDTQYF.

This clonotype was counted at least ten times. The junction departs from germline at one end; a sequencing error may be responsible. The CDR3 coding sequence is TGTGCCAGCAGTTTATCCAGGGGAATAACCTACGAGCGGTACTTC. It yields the protein CASSLSRGITYERYF. The chain carries TRBV28 and TRBJ2-7; the D gene is possibly TRBD1 (6 bases). Germline V lookup: CDR1 MDHEN, CDR2 SYDVKM. CDR3 length: 15 residues.

This clonotype was picked up one time. The CDR3 end shows no conserved phenylalanine or tryptophan, and so a read error is likely. The chain joins TRBV27 to TRBJ2-7; no clear D gene. The CDR3 has 14 amino acids. The germline gives CDR1 MNHEY, CDR2 SMNVEV (reference sequence). The CDR3 DNA reads TGTCCCAGCAGTGCCCACCCTACTCTTTCCGAGCAGTACCTC. This sequence encodes CPSSAHPTLSEQYL.

The sample holds many counts of this clonotype. The rearrangement uses TRBV15 and TRBJ2-7; D is uncertain. V lost 2 bases and J lost 3, with 5 bases in between. The CDR3 contains 12 residues. Germline loops: CDR1 LNHNV, CDR2 YYDKDF (reference sequence). The CDR3 DNA sequence: TGTGCCACCAGCAGACGCGGCTACGAGCAGTACTTC. Its translation: CATSRRGYEQYF. Filled out from reference TRBV15 and TRBJ2-7, the complete variable domain reads DAMVIQNPRYQVTQFGKPVTLSCSQTLNHNVMYWYQQKSSQAPKLLFHYYDKDFNNEADTPDNFQSRRPNTSFCFLDIRSPGLGDTAMYLCATSRRGYEQYFGPGTRLTVT.

At least ten counts were recorded for this clonotype. The rearrangement links TRBV28 to TRBJ1-1; D not certain. V was pared by 3 bases and J by 5 bases, with 7 bases between. Germline V CDR1 and CDR2: MDHEN, SYDVKM. There are 12 residues in the CDR3. CDR3 loop: CASSFYGTEAFF. CDR3 coding DNA: TGTGCCAGCAGTTTTTATGGTACTGAAGCTTTCTTT.

This clonotype was counted at least ten times. The chain couples TRBV3-1 to TRBJ2-7; no definite D call. The CDR3 extends over 13 amino acids. V was shortened by 0 bases and J by 5 bases, with 8 bases between the two germline ends. Germline assignment: CDR1 LGHDT and CDR2 YNNKEL (reference sequence). This CDR3 is CASSQEWAHEQYF. The CDR3 DNA sequence: TGTGCCAGCAGCCAAGAGTGGGCCCACGAGCAGTACTTC.

This clonotype was recorded at least ten times. The V and J genes are TRBV6-5 and TRBJ2-5; TRBD2 agrees at 15 bases. CDR3 length: 16 amino acids. The germline CDR1 and CDR2 sequences are MNHEY and SVGAGI. The V segment lost 6 bases and the J segment 5 bases; nucleotides outside the gene matches: 7. The CDR3 reads CASRTGLAGGLETQYF. The CDR3 DNA follows: TGTGCCAGCAGAACCGGACTAGCGGGAGGGCTGGAGACCCAGTACTTC.

This clonotype was counted many times. The chain employs TRBV7-3 and TRBJ2-5; 7 bases match TRBD2. This CDR3 is built from 15 residues. J gave up 4 bases and V 2 bases, and 7 bases lay outside the gene matches. Germline V gene lookup returns CDR1 SGHTA and CDR2 FQGTGA. In DNA form, the CDR3 reads TGTGCCAGCAGCTTAGCCCCGGGGGAGGGAGAGACCCAGTACTTC. It encodes CASSLAPGEGETQYF. Full variable domain (missing parts from reference TRBV7-3 and TRBJ2-5): GAGVSQTPSNKVTEKGKYVELRCDPISGHTALYWYRQSLGQGPEFLIYFQGTGAADDSGLPNDRFFAVRPEGSVSTLKIQRTERGDSAVYLCASSLAPGEGETQYFGPGTRLLVL.

This clonotype was detected only a few times. J is TRBJ2-2 and V is TRBV27; TRBD2 matches at 9 bases. The CDR3 loop spans 17 amino acids. The germline CDR1 and CDR2 sequences are MNHEY and SMNVEV (reference sequence). J was trimmed by 6 bases and V by 6 bases; bases with no gene match: 14. The CDR3 loop is CASSYTPGLAFPGELFF. For the CDR3, the DNA is TGTGCCAGCAGCTACACCCCGGGACTAGCCTTTCCCGGGGAGCTGTTTTTT.

This chain joins TRBV28 and TRBJ2-4; TRBD1 is a possible D gene (6 bases). Trimming stripped 7 bases from V and 4 bases from J, with 17 bases between. This CDR3 spans 15 amino acids. Looked up from germline, CDR1 is MDHEN and CDR2 is SYDVKM. For the CDR3, the DNA is TGTGCCAGCACCCCCCCCGAGACAGGAAAAAACATTCAGTACTTC. It translates to CASTPPETGKNIQYF.

This clonotype has a count of ten or more. This rearrangement joins TRBV9 to TRBJ2-5, with 8 bases that match TRBD1. The CDR3 extends over 16 amino acids. Germline V gene sequence: CDR1 SGDLS, CDR2 YYNGEE. V shed 0 bases and J 3 bases; nucleotides not matched to a gene: 7. CDR3 loop: CASSVGPTGAEETQYF. The CDR3, as DNA: TGTGCCAGCAGCGTAGGACCGACAGGGGCAGAAGAGACCCAGTACTTC.

This clonotype has a count of ten or more. This chain links TRBV6-1 with TRBJ1-3; no reliable D call. The CDR3 contains 15 residues. Germline CDR1 MNHNS, CDR2 SASEGT. The ends were cut back, 3 bases at V and 4 bases at J, with 13 bases in the middle. CDR3 loop: CASSDPGRQGNTIYF. CDR3 bases: TGTGCCAGCAGTGACCCGGGCCGGCAGGGAAACACCATATATTTT.

This clonotype was seen a few times. Just one base apart from a much larger clone, this may be a read error. The chain carries TRBV9 and TRBJ1-1; D is unclear. The CDR3 has 12 residues. The V and J ends lost 7 bases and 6 bases respectively, with 13 bases between them. From germline, CDR1 is SGDLS and CDR2 YYNGEE. In DNA, the CDR3 is TGTGCCAGCCGGGGAACCTCCTCTGAAGCTTTCTTT. It codes for CASRGTSSEAFF.

J is TRBJ2-5 and V is TRBV6-5; D unresolved. This CDR3 has 16 residues. Germline V gene data show CDR1 as MNHEY and CDR2 as SVGAGI. The germline V and J ends were trimmed by 0 bases and 1 base, with 12 bases remaining between them. CDR3 protein: CASSYSNAPGQETQYF. The CDR3 DNA reads TGTGCCAGCAGTTACTCGAATGCCCCAGGCCAAGAGACCCAGTACTTC.